The 23 T cell receptor beta chains given below trace back to one sample, sequenced in a study of blood T cell repertoires in COVID-19. The repertoire was sequenced with immunoSEQ multiplex PCR; TCRdb's copy has only in-frame clones and lacks some. The top ten hold around 9.9% of the sample, which has about 330,000 clones, approximately 88% seen once. The sample was peripheral blood. The receptor source for this set is a man aged 30 to 45 with COVID-19, enrolled during active disease.

The CDR3 loop is CASSLRTYYEQYF. For the CDR3, the DNA is TGTGCCAGCAGCTTACGGACATACTACGAGCAGTACTTC. The chain is built from TRBV7-9 and TRBJ2-7; the D gene is possibly TRBD1 (5 bases). This CDR3 contains 13 residues. Trimming shortened V by 2 bases and J by 3 bases, and 8 bases separated the two germline ends. The germline CDR1 and CDR2 sequences are SEHNR and FQNEAQ (reference sequence). Looking up the rest from reference TRBV7-9 and TRBJ2-7 gives the full variable domain: DTGVSQNPRHKITKRGQNVTFRCDPISEHNRLYWYRQTLGQGPEFLTYFQNEAQLEKSRLLSDRFSAERPKGSFSTLEIQRTEQGDSAMYLCASSLRTYYEQYFGPGTRLTVT.

The chain carries TRBV19 and TRBJ1-4; 10 positions agree with TRBD1. The trim removed 7 bases at V and 8 bases at J, leaving 4 bases unmatched. The CDR3 extends over 13 amino acids. Germline assignment: CDR1 LNHDA and CDR2 SQIVND (reference sequence). The CDR3 DNA follows: TGTGCCAGTACGACAGGGGGCAGCGAAAAACTGTTTTTT. This sequence encodes CASTTGGSEKLFF.

The chain carries TRBV6-5 and TRBJ2-5, with D possibly being TRBD1 (6 bases). The CDR3 has 15 residues. Germline V gives CDR1 MNHEY, CDR2 SVGAGI. Trimming left V 6 bases short and J 1 base short, with 15 bases between. The CDR3 sequence: CASRFPTGFQETQYF. In nucleotides, the CDR3 is TGTGCCAGCAGGTTTCCTACAGGGTTCCAAGAGACCCAGTACTTC.

The chain recombines TRBV7-9 with TRBJ2-7; TRBD1 agrees at 9 bases. The CDR3 covers 16 residues. Unmatched junction bases numbered 7, after V lost 3 bases and J lost 1 base. Germline CDR1 and CDR2: SEHNR and FQNEAQ (reference sequence). Here the CDR3 reads CASSFGTGKGSYEQYF. The CDR3 nucleotides read TGTGCCAGCAGCTTTGGGACAGGGAAAGGATCCTACGAGCAGTACTTC.

The rearrangement joins TRBV5-6 to TRBJ1-5; 7 bases agree with TRBD1. This CDR3 region has 15 residues. With V trimmed by 0 bases and J by 6 bases, 6 bases remained unmatched. Germline CDR1 and CDR2: SGHDT and YYEEEE. The CDR3: CASSLGPGGIQPQHF. The CDR3 DNA sequence: TGTGCCAGCAGCTTGGGGCCAGGGGGAATTCAGCCCCAGCATTTT.

This clone has a single count. The chain combines TRBV7-9 with TRBJ2-7, with D possibly matching TRBD1 (6 bases). V was trimmed by 1 base and J by 3 bases, leaving 13 bases between them. The CDR3 has 15 residues. Germline assignment: CDR1 SEHNR and CDR2 FQNEAQ (reference sequence). CDR3 in DNA: TGTGCCAGCAGCTTAGTACGGACAGTCAGCTACGAGCAGTACTTC. Translating it yields CASSLVRTVSYEQYF.

V gene TRBV28 combines with J gene TRBJ1-5, with 9 bases fitting TRBD1. CDR1 and CDR2 from the germline V gene are MDHEN and SYDVKM. The ends lost 1 base at V and 6 bases at J; junction bases unmatched: 4. This CDR3 is built from 15 residues. The chain's CDR3 is CASSLYGTGFQPQHF. CDR3 DNA: TGTGCCAGCAGTTTATACGGGACAGGGTTTCAGCCCCAGCATTTT.

The chain combines TRBV6-6 with TRBJ1-5; no clear D. V lost 8 bases and J 2 bases, leaving 13 bases between the germline ends. Germline lookup yields CDR1 MNHNY and CDR2 SVGAGI (reference sequence). This CDR3 comprises 14 residues. The CDR3 DNA follows: TGTGCCAGCGTCGCCCCCCGAGGCAATCAGCCCCAGCATTTT. Its translation: CASVAPRGNQPQHF.

This clone was found once. The CDR3 region has the DNA TGTGCCAGCAGTTTAAACGGGAATCAGCCCCAGCATTTT. Translated: CASSLNGNQPQHF. The chain carries TRBV27 and TRBJ1-5; no definite D call. The V end was cut by 2 bases, the J end by 4 bases, with 6 bases between. The CDR3 has 13 amino acids. CDR1 and CDR2 (germline): MNHEY, SMNVEV (reference sequence).

CDR3 sequence: CASSRDRGIYEQYF. Written as DNA, the CDR3 is TGTGCCAGCTCCCGGGACAGGGGTATCTACGAGCAGTACTTC. The V and J genes are TRBV28 and TRBJ2-7; 10 bases line up with TRBD1. In germline, CDR1 is MDHEN, CDR2 SYDVKM. The CDR3 has 14 residues. The junction had 7 bases not matched to a gene; V was cut back by 8 bases and J by 3 bases.

This chain uses TRBV10-3 with TRBJ2-3; TRBD2 matches at 11 bases. V shed 6 bases, J shed 3 bases, and the junction held 8 bases outside the gene matches. The CDR3 contains 16 residues. The germline gives CDR1 ENHRY, CDR2 SYGVKD. CDR3 sequence (DNA): TGTGCCATCAGCCTTACTAGCGGGAGTAGGACAGATACGCAGTATTTT. Residues: CAISLTSGSRTDTQYF.

V usage is TRBV10-3 and J usage is TRBJ2-3, with 9 bases that match TRBD2. The length of the CDR3 is 14 residues. Per the germline V gene, CDR1 is ENHRY and CDR2 is SYGVKD. V lost 5 bases, J lost 4 bases, and 4 bases stayed unmatched. The CDR3 loop is CAISLAGVADTQYF. CDR3 in DNA: TGTGCCATCAGTTTAGCGGGAGTGGCAGATACGCAGTATTTT.

This clone has a single count. The rearrangement uses TRBV27 and TRBJ1-6, with TRBD1 identical over 9 bases. V was pared by 5 bases and J by 10 bases, with 12 bases of the junction left unmatched. This CDR3 region has 16 residues. Germline CDR1 reads MNHEY; CDR2 reads SMNVEV (reference sequence). Here the CDR3 reads CASSPWTGEGVSPLHF. CDR3 coding DNA: TGTGCCAGCAGTCCCTGGACAGGGGAAGGAGTATCACCCCTCCACTTT.

This clone was counted only a few times. The rearrangement uses TRBV3-1 (or the pseudogene TRBV3-2) and TRBJ1-2; D unresolved. The germline gives CDR1 LGHDT, CDR2 YNNKEL (reference sequence). The CDR3 is 14 residues long. Trimming pared 6 bases from V and 8 bases from J, leaving 19 bases between. The CDR3 region is CASRDSGSVPGYTF. CDR3 coding DNA: TGTGCCAGCAGGGACTCCGGCTCGGTTCCCGGCTACACCTTC.

V usage is TRBV6-4 and J usage is TRBJ2-7; TRBD1 might be the D (6 bases). Trimming pared 3 bases from V and 2 bases from J, leaving 20 bases between. Germline assignment: CDR1 MRHNA and CDR2 SNTAGT. This CDR3 region has 17 residues. The CDR3, as DNA: TGTGCCAGCAGTGAAATTAAGTGGGGGCTAGTCCCCTACGAGCAGTACTTC. Its translation is CASSEIKWGLVPYEQYF.

V usage is TRBV5-4 and J usage is TRBJ1-2; D possibly corresponds to TRBD1 (6 bases). The V end lost 0 bases, the J end lost 3 bases, and 6 bases lay between the germline ends. The CDR3 has 13 residues. Per germline, CDR1 SGHNT and CDR2 YYREEE (reference sequence). CDR3 loop: CASSLAGDYGYTF. For the CDR3, the DNA is TGTGCCAGCAGCTTGGCAGGGGACTATGGCTACACCTTC.

The V and J genes are TRBV28 and TRBJ1-1; D remains ambiguous. This CDR3 region has 15 residues. Germline V gene sequence: CDR1 MDHEN, CDR2 SYDVKM. With 3 bases removed from V and 2 bases from J, the gap between germline ends came to 13 bases. CDR3 in amino acids: CASSFLSPGNTEAFF. CDR3 DNA: TGTGCCAGCAGTTTCCTTTCCCCAGGAAACACTGAAGCTTTCTTT.

In this sample, this clone turned up once. The chain links TRBV5-1 to TRBJ2-5, with 7 positions matching TRBD1. The CDR3 consists of 15 residues. The junction had 5 bases not matched to a gene; V was cut back by 1 base and J by 2 bases. Germline values: CDR1 SGHRS, CDR2 YFSETQ. CDR3 DNA: TGCGCCAGCAGCTTGTTCGGCAGGGGGCAAGAGACCCAGTACTTC. Amino acids: CASSLFGRGQETQYF.

V gene TRBV29-1 combines with J gene TRBJ2-4; maybe TRBD1 (6 bases). The V and J ends lost 6 bases and 7 bases respectively, with 10 bases between them. Looked up from germline, CDR1 is SQVTM and CDR2 is ANQGSEA. The CDR3 is 11 residues long. In DNA, the CDR3 is TGCAGCGTCGCTGACAGGAACATTCAGTACTTC. Translation gives CSVADRNIQYF.

CDR3 amino acids: CASSEGTPVANYGYTF. The CDR3, as DNA: TGCGCCAGCAGCGAGGGGACACCCGTCGCTAACTATGGCTACACCTTC. The rearrangement links TRBV5-1 to TRBJ1-2; TRBD1 is a possible D gene (6 bases). Between the trimmed V and J ends, which lost 4 bases and 0 bases, there was a span of 16 bases. Germline lookup yields CDR1 SGHRS and CDR2 YFSETQ. The CDR3 has 16 residues.

The chain couples TRBV2 to TRBJ2-3; TRBD2 is a possible D gene (5 bases). Germline CDR1 and CDR2: SNHLY and FYNNEI. CDR3 length equals 15 residues. Trimming took 3 bases from V and 1 from J, leaving 11 bases between them. The CDR3 nucleotides are TGTGCCAGCAGTGAGTGGGAGCGACGCACAGATACGCAGTATTTT. It specifies CASSEWERRTDTQYF.

This clone was found once. The chain combines TRBV7-2 with TRBJ2-1, with TRBD2 matching 10 bases. The germline gives CDR1 SGHTA, CDR2 FQGNSA. This CDR3 spans 18 amino acids. V shed 4 bases and J 1 base; nucleotides not matched to a gene: 10. In DNA form, the CDR3 reads TGTGCCAGCAGCTCCCCCTCTAGCGGGAGTTGGTCCTACAATGAGCAGTTCTTC. It specifies CASSSPSSGSWSYNEQFF.

The rearrangement uses TRBV30 and TRBJ2-1, with 10 bases aligning to TRBD1. V was clipped by 2 bases and J by 14 bases; unmatched bases: 3. The CDR3 extends over 11 amino acids. Germline assignment: CDR1 GTSNPN and CDR2 SVGIG (reference sequence). This CDR3 reads CAWSSTGGKFF. DNA of the CDR3: TGTGCCTGGAGTTCGACAGGGGGCAAGTTCTTC.